The 15 T cell receptor beta chains in this list originate from one sample, sequenced in a study of shared clonotypes between healthy human individuals. Profiled with immunoSEQ multiplex PCR; TCRdb holds only in-frame clones, not every one. The data hold 2 million to 2.5 million clones, with approximately 93% observed a single time. The sequenced sample was naive CD4+ T cells from PBMCs. Subset given: CD45RA+ positively selected. Receptors were obtained from a man younger than 35 in good health. Some clones in this sample may be carry-over from other donors' samples.

This rearrangement joins TRBV10-3 to TRBJ2-1; 7 nucleotides line up with TRBD2. Germline lookup yields CDR1 ENHRY and CDR2 SYGVKD. V was pared by 7 bases and J by 4 bases, with 19 bases of the junction left unmatched. The CDR3 sequence is 18 residues long. CDR3 sequence (DNA): TGTGCCATCAAAGGCAGGAGGGGAGGGAGGGACGTTTACAATGAGCAGTTCTTC. The encoded protein is CAIKGRRGGRDVYNEQFF.

This chain links TRBV10-3 with TRBJ2-5; 9 bases are shared with TRBD2. J was trimmed by 3 bases and V by 3 bases; bases with no gene match: 5. Germline CDR1 ENHRY, CDR2 SYGVKD. There are 15 residues in the CDR3. CDR3 region: CAISDSGTSKETQYF. The CDR3 nucleotides are TGTGCCATCAGTGACTCCGGGACTAGCAAAGAGACCCAGTACTTC.

The rearrangement links TRBV28 to TRBJ1-1; D may be TRBD1 (5 bases). V was cut by 1 base and J by 4 bases, with 7 bases left in between. This CDR3 is built from 13 residues. CDR1 and CDR2 from the germline V gene are MDHEN and SYDVKM. The CDR3 reads CASSLSTATEAFF. CDR3 bases: TGTGCCAGCAGTTTATCGACAGCCACTGAAGCTTTCTTT. The whole variable domain, filled in from reference TRBV28 and TRBJ1-1, reads DVKVTQSSRYLVKRTGEKVFLECVQDMDHENMFWYRQDPGLGLRLIYFSYDVKMKEKGDIPEGYSVSREKKERFSLILESASTNQTSMYLCASSLSTATEAFFGQGTRLTVV.

The rearrangement links TRBV4-2 to TRBJ1-5; D is unresolved. This CDR3 has 14 amino acids. Per the germline V gene, CDR1 is LGHNA and CDR2 is YNFKEQ. Trimming shortened V by 2 bases and J by 6 bases, and 11 bases separated the two germline ends. The CDR3 sequence is CASSQPPVTQPQHF. The DNA for the CDR3 is TGTGCCAGCAGCCAACCGCCAGTTACTCAGCCCCAGCATTTT.

This chain connects TRBV7-9 to TRBJ2-1; D is undetermined. Between the trimmed V and J ends, which lost 3 bases and 3 bases, there was a span of 12 bases. This CDR3 region has 15 residues. The germline CDR1 and CDR2 sequences are SEHNR and FQNEAQ (reference sequence). The CDR3: CASSLSEGNYNEQFF. Written as DNA, the CDR3 is TGTGCCAGCAGCTTGTCAGAAGGGAACTACAATGAGCAGTTCTTC. The full variable domain, rest sourced from reference TRBV7-9 and TRBJ2-1, is DTGVSQNPRHKITKRGQNVTFRCDPISEHNRLYWYRQTLGQGPEFLTYFQNEAQLEKSRLLSDRFSAERPKGSFSTLEIQRTEQGDSAMYLCASSLSEGNYNEQFFGPGTRLTVL.

V is TRBV14 and J is TRBJ2-1, with 9 bases identical to TRBD1. Per the germline V gene, CDR1 is SGHDN and CDR2 is FVKESK. Losses at the gene ends were 6 bases for V and 6 bases for J; bases not matched to a gene: 9. The CDR3 runs to 15 residues. The CDR3 DNA follows: TGTGCCAGCAGGTTCGGGACAGGGCCCCTCAATGAGCAGTTCTTC. Protein product: CASRFGTGPLNEQFF.

On this clone itself: The sample has other DNA sequences that encode this CDR3 too. The V and J genes are TRBV5-4 and TRBJ1-5; no definite D call. Trimming stripped 0 bases from V and 6 bases from J, with 10 bases between. The CDR3 has 14 residues. Germline V lookup: CDR1 SGHNT, CDR2 YYREEE (reference sequence). This CDR3 reads CASSLGGIGQPQHF. The CDR3 DNA is TGTGCCAGCAGCTTGGGAGGGATCGGTCAGCCCCAGCATTTT.

The CDR3 spells CAISGTGPYEQYF. Written as DNA, the CDR3 is TGTGCCATCAGTGGGACAGGACCCTACGAGCAGTACTTC. V and J are TRBV10-3 and TRBJ2-5, with 7 positions matching TRBD1. Gene TRBJ2-7 matches the end of the DNA better, so the J call may be wrong. Germline CDR1 reads ENHRY; CDR2 reads SYGVKD. The CDR3 loop spans 13 amino acids.

This chain links TRBV5-4 with TRBJ2-3; possibly TRBD2 for D (5 bases). Germline values: CDR1 SGHNT, CDR2 YYREEE (reference sequence). The CDR3 has 15 residues. The V end was cut by 5 bases, the J end by 0 bases, with 13 bases between. CDR3 nucleotides: TGTGCCAGCAGGGAGGAAGCGGCTAGCACAGATACGCAGTATTTT. As protein: CASREEAASTDTQYF.

V usage is TRBV2 and J usage is TRBJ1-3; 10 nucleotides agree with TRBD1. Per the germline V gene, CDR1 is SNHLY and CDR2 is FYNNEI. The V gene end was trimmed by 3 bases and the J gene end by 4 bases; junction bases not matched to a gene: 12. The CDR3 runs 18 residues. The CDR3 reads CASSETGGRGIRGNTIYF. The CDR3 DNA reads TGTGCCAGCAGTGAGACAGGGGGCCGGGGAATTCGAGGAAACACCATATATTTT.

This chain uses TRBV5-1 with TRBJ2-1; tentatively, D is TRBD1 (6 bases). Trimming removed 5 bases at V and 3 bases at J, with 12 bases between. Germline V gene data show CDR1 as SGHRS and CDR2 as YFSETQ. The CDR3 length is 14 residues. The CDR3 DNA sequence: TGCGCCAGCAGTCCCCGGGACAACTACAATGAGCAGTTCTTC. It is translated as CASSPRDNYNEQFF.

Notes on this clone: The sample has other DNA sequences that encode this CDR3 too. V usage is TRBV5-1 and J usage is TRBJ2-5, with 8 positions matching TRBD1. The J segment lost 5 bases and the V segment lost 3 bases, leaving 6 bases of the junction unmatched. The CDR3 is 14 amino acids. Germline V gene data show CDR1 as SGHRS and CDR2 as YFSETQ. CDR3 sequence (DNA): TGCGCCAGCAGCTCTCCCGACAGGGGTGAGACCCAGTACTTC. Its translation: CASSSPDRGETQYF.

This sequence joins TRBV14 and TRBJ1-2; unclear D gene. Germline V gene sequence: CDR1 SGHDN, CDR2 FVKESK. V dropped 0 bases and J dropped 2 bases, with 10 bases sitting between them. CDR3 length: 15 residues. The CDR3 sequence is CASSQEGYRNYGYTF. In nucleotides, the CDR3 is TGTGCCAGCAGCCAAGAGGGCTACAGAAACTATGGCTACACCTTC.

This clone has a single count. The chain links TRBV30 to TRBJ1-2; TRBD1 agrees at 10 bases. The CDR3 extends over 15 amino acids. The junction had 10 bases not matched to a gene; V was cut back by 1 base and J by 8 bases. CDR1 and CDR2 from the germline V gene are GTSNPN and SVGIG (reference sequence). The chain's CDR3 is CAWSAGTGALNGYTF. CDR3 DNA: TGTGCCTGGAGTGCAGGGACAGGGGCCCTGAACGGCTACACCTTC. Drawing the rest from reference TRBV30 and TRBJ1-2, the complete variable domain is SQTIHQWPATLVQPVGSPLSLECTVEGTSNPNLYWYRQAAGRGLQLLFYSVGIGQISSEVPQNLSASRPQDRQFILSSKKLLLSDSGFYLCAWSAGTGALNGYTFGSGTRLTVV.

This chain links TRBV5-1 with TRBJ1-1; 8 bases map to TRBD1. Germline CDR1 is SGHRS and CDR2 is YFSETQ. The CDR3 is 13 amino acids. Unmatched junction bases numbered 3, after V lost 4 bases and J lost 4 bases. The DNA for the CDR3 is TGCGCCAGCAGCCGACAGGGGATCACTGAAGCTTTCTTT. This sequence encodes CASSRQGITEAFF.